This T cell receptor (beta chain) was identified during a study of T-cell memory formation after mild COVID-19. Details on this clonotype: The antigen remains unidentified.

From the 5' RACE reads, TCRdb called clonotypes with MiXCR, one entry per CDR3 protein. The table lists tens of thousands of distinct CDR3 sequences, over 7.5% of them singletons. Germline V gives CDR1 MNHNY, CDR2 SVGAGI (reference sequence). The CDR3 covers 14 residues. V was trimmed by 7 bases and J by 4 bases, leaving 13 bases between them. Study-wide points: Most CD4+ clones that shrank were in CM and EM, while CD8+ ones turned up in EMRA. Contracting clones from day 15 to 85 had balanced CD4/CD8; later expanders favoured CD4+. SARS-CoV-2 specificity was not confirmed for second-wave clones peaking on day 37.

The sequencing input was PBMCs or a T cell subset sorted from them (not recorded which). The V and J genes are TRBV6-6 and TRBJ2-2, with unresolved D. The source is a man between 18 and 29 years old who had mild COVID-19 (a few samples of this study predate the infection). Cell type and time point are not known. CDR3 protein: CASKLGWSTGELFF. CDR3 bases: TGTGCCAGCAAGTTGGGTTGGAGCACCGGGGAGCTGTTTTTT.